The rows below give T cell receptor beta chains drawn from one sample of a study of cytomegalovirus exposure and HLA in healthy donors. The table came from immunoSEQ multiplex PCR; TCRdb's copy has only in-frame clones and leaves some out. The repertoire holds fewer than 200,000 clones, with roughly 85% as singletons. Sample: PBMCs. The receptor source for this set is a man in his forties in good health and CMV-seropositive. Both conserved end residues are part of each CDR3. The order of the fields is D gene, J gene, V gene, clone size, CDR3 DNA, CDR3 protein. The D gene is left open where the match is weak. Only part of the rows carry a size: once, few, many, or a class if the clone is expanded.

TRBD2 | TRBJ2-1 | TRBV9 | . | TGTGCCAGCAGCGTTCTCCGAGGTAGCGGGAGGGTAGGTGAGCAGTTCTTC | CASSVLRGSGRVGEQFF
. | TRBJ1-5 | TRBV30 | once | TGTGCCTGGAGTCAGGGTAGCAATCAGCCCCAGCATTTT | CAWSQGSNQPQHF
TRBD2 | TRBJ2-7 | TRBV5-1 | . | TGCGCCAGCAGCAGGGGACTAGCGGGAGGGCAAGACGAGCAGTACTTC | CASSRGLAGGQDEQYF
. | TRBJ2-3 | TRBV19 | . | TGTGCCAGTACCGCACGGGATACGCAGTATTTT | CASTARDTQYF
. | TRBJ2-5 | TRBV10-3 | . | TGTGCCATCGGGCAGTGGTCGGAGACCCAGTACTTC | CAIGQWSETQYF
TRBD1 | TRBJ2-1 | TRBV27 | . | TGTGCCAGCAGTTTATCCTCGTGGGTAGGGGACAGGGAGGCGGATGAGCAGTTCTTC | CASSLSSWVGDREADEQFF
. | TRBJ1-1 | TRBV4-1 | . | TGCGCCAGCAGCCTTCTATCTGGACAGTTCACTGAAGCTTTCTTT | CASSLLSGQFTEAFF
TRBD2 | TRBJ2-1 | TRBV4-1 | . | TGCGCCAGCAGCCAAGCCCCCGGACTAGCGGGGTTTAATGAGCAGTTCTTC | CASSQAPGLAGFNEQFF
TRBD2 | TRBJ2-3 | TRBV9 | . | TGTGCCAGCAGCTCTAACAGACTAGCGGGAACAGATACGCAGTATTTT | CASSSNRLAGTDTQYF
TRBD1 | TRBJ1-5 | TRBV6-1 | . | TGTGCCAGCAGTTCTCGACAGGGAAGCCAGCCCCAGCATTTT | CASSSRQGSQPQHF
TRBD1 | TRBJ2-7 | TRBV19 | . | TGTGCCAGTAGAGAAGACAGGGGGCGGGACGAGCAGTACTTC | CASREDRGRDEQYF
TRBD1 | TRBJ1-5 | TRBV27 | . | TGTGCCAGCAGTTTAGGCCCCCGGGACAGCTATCAGCCCCAGCATTTT | CASSLGPRDSYQPQHF
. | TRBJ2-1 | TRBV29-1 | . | TGCAGCGTGGGGCAGGGCTTCTCCTACAATGAGCAGTTCTTC | CSVGQGFSYNEQFF
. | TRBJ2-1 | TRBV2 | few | TGTGCCAGCAGTGGGTGGGAGCTCTCCTACAATGAGCAGTTCTTC | CASSGWELSYNEQFF
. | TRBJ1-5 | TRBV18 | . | TGTGCCAGCTCACCAGGGCTAAGCAATCAGCCCCAGCATTTT | CASSPGLSNQPQHF
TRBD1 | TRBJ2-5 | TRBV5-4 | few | TGTGCCAGCAGCTTACCCGGGACAGCCTCGGTAGAGACCCAGTACTTC | CASSLPGTASVETQYF
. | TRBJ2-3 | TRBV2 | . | TGTGCCAGCAGTCTAGACCACCGAAATACGCAGTATTTT | CASSLDHRNTQYF
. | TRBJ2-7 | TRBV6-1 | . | TGTGCCAGCCTTTCCCACAGGGCACCCTACGAGCAGTACTTC | CASLSHRAPYEQYF
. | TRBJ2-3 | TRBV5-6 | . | TGTGCCAGCAGCTTTGCGCGGGGGCAAAGCACAGATACGCAGTATTTT | CASSFARGQSTDTQYF
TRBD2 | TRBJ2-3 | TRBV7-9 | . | TGTGCCAGCAGCTGGGGGGGTAGCACAGATACGCAGTATTTT | CASSWGGSTDTQYF
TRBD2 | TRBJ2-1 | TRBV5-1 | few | TGCGCCAGCAGCCGGGGGGGGCGGGGCAACAATGAGCAGTTCTTC | CASSRGGRGNNEQFF
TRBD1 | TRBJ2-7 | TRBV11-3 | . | TGTGCCAGCAGTTATACTAGGACAGGGGCGCGCGAGCAGTACTTC | CASSYTRTGAREQYF
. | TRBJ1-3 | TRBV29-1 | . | TGCAGCGCGGACTTGACGGGAGCGGGAAACACCATATATTTT | CSADLTGAGNTIYF
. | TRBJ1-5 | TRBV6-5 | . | TGTGCCAGCAGCCCAGGACTTAGCAATCAGCCCCAGCATTTT | CASSPGLSNQPQHF
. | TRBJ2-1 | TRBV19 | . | TGTGCCAGTAGTATTCTAATCGCGGGCCGGCTAAATGAGCAGTTCTTC | CASSILIAGRLNEQFF
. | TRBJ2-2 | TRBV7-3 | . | TGTGCCAGCAGCCCCTCGAGGGGGGGCACCGGGGAGCTGTTTTTT | CASSPSRGGTGELFF
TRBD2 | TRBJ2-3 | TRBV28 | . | TGTGCCAGCATCCCCGCTGTTAGCGGGAGTGTTAGGGATACGCAGTATTTT | CASIPAVSGSVRDTQYF
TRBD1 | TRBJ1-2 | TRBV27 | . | TGTGCCAGCAGTTCCGGACAGGGCAACTATGGCTACACCTTC | CASSSGQGNYGYTF
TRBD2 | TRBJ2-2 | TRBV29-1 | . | TGCAGCGTCCGACCGGGACTAGCGGGATGGACCGGGGAGCTGTTTTTT | CSVRPGLAGWTGELFF
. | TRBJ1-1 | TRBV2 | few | TGTGCCAGCAGTGAGACAGAAAACACTGAAGCTTTCTTT | CASSETENTEAFF
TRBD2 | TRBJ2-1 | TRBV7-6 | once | TGTGCCAGCAGTTCCTTGGGGACTAGCGGATACAATGAGCAGTTCTTC | CASSSLGTSGYNEQFF
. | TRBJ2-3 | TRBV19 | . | TGTGCCAGTAGTGTACAGGCGGGACCCTCAGATACGCAGTATTTT | CASSVQAGPSDTQYF
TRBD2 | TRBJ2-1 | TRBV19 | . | TGTGCCAGTAGTACGGGGGCTAGCGGGACCTACAATGAGCAGTTCTTC | CASSTGASGTYNEQFF
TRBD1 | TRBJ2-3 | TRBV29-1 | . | TGCAGCGTAACCGACAGGGTATTGACAGATACGCAGTATTTT | CSVTDRVLTDTQYF
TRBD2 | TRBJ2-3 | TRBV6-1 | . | TGTGCCAGCAGGGAAACGGGACTAGCGGGAGTGTATACGCAGTATTTT | CASRETGLAGVYTQYF
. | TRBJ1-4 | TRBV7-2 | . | TGTGCCAGCAGCTCCACCTCCGGGACAACCCTGTTTTTT | CASSSTSGTTLFF
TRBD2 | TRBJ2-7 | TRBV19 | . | TGTGCCAGTAGCGACCCGGGAGGGCCGTCTCAGTTC | CASSDPGGPSQF
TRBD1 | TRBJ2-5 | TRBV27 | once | TGTGCCAGCAGTCGCGACAGGGCTCGAGAGACCCAGTACTTC | CASSRDRARETQYF
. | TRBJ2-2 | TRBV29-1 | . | TGCAGCGTTTCGTCAGGGCCCACCGGGGAGCTGTTTTTT | CSVSSGPTGELFF
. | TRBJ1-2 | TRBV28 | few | TGTGCCAGCAGTTTAGGAGGCTATGGCTACACCTTC | CASSLGGYGYTF
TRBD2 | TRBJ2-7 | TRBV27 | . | TGTGCCAGCAGCCGGGCGCCGACTAGCGGGAGATGGGGATCCTACGAGCAGTACTTC | CASSRAPTSGRWGSYEQYF
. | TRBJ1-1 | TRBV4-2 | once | TGTGCCAGCAGCCAAGCGGAGAAGCGCACTGAAGCTTTCTTT | CASSQAEKRTEAFF
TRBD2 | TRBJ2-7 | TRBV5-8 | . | TGTGCCAGCAGCTTGTTGGGGGGGATCTCCTACGAGCAGTACTTC | CASSLLGGISYEQYF
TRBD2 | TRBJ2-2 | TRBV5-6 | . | TGTGCCAGCAGCTTGGCGGGACTAGCGGGAACCGGGGAGCTGTTTTTT | CASSLAGLAGTGELFF
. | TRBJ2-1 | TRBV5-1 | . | TGCGCCAGCAGCCCTTACGGGAGTGTAGGAAATGAGCAGTTCTTC | CASSPYGSVGNEQFF
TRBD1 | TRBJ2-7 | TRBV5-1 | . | TGCGCCAGCAGCTTGTCTCCAGGGGGCTGGTACTTC | CASSLSPGGWYF
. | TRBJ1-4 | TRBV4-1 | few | TGCGCCAGCAGCCTCGGAGGATTTCAAAATGAAAAACTGTTTTTT | CASSLGGFQNEKLFF
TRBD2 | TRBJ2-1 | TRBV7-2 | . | TGTGCCAGCAGCTTAGGACTAGCCCGTCAGCAGTTCTTC | CASSLGLARQQFF
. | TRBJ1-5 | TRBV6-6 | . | TGTGCCAGCAGTTACTCGGCGGGAAATCAGCCCCAGCATTTT | CASSYSAGNQPQHF
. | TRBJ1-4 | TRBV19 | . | TGTGCCAGTAAGGGGATTGCAACTAATGAAAAACTGTTTTTT | CASKGIATNEKLFF
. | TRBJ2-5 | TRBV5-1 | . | TGCGCCAGCAGCTTCGGGGAGCTCTCGGGGAGACAGTACTTC | CASSFGELSGRQYF
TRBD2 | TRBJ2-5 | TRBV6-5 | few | TGTGCCAGCACCCTCAGACGGGGGGTTACAGAGACCCAGTACTTC | CASTLRRGVTETQYF
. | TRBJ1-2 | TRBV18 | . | TGTGCCAGCTCACCACCTGACTCGCCCGGCTACACCTTC | CASSPPDSPGYTF
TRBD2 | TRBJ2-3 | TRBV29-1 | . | TGCAGCGTGGTAGCGGGAGGGAGGACAGATACGCAGTATTTT | CSVVAGGRTDTQYF
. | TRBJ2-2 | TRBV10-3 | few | TGTGCCATCAGTAATTTAGAGCACACCGGGGAGCTGTTTTTT | CAISNLEHTGELFF